The entry that follows covers one T cell receptor beta chain sequence. This record belongs to a study of blood T cell repertoires in COVID-19. Study information: Samples came from the United States, Italy and Spain, spanning acute and convalescent COVID-19. The cDNA or gDNA used as material had been derived from T cells, B-cell-depleted T cells, or PBMCs.

The table came from immunoSEQ multiplex PCR; TCRdb's copy has only in-frame clones and leaves some out. The sample lists roughly 250,000 clones; 83% were seen once. The CDR3 contains 19 residues. The germline V gene encodes CDR1 LGHDT and CDR2 YNNKEL (reference sequence). V was pared by 0 bases and J by 4 bases, with 21 bases between. Sequencing was performed on peripheral blood. This chain uses TRBV3-1 (or the pseudogene TRBV3-2) with TRBJ1-4, with D unclear. This clonotype was obtained from a human donor in a cohort sampled during active COVID-19. The CDR3 coding sequence is TGTGCCAGCAGCCAAGATAGTGGTCTTGAACGGGAGTTTAATGAAAAACTGTTTTTT. Encoded protein: CASSQDSGLEREFNEKLFF.